The present TCR beta chain was sequenced within a study of T cell responses to AZD1222 COVID-19 vaccine. TCRdb's copy holds only in-frame clones and misses some; the assay was immunoSEQ multiplex PCR. There are around 140,000 clones in the sample; roughly 93% occur only once, and 12% lies in the top ten. Remarks on this clone: Antigen unknown.

General study findings and limits: Receipt of two AZD1222 doses was followed by a rise in Spike-specific TCR breadth and depth. It was only after the peak T cell response that any repertoires were sampled.

Trimming pared 2 bases from V and 4 bases from J, leaving 6 bases between. CDR1 and CDR2 from the germline V gene are SGHTA and FQGTGA. CDR3 length: 13 residues. The V gene is TRBV7-3, the J gene TRBJ2-1; D call uncertain. The material was peripheral blood, obtained after recovery from COVID-19. The sequence came from an adult who had recovered from COVID-19. The CDR3 loop is CASSLSAYNEQFF. For the CDR3, the DNA is TGTGCCAGCAGCTTATCTGCGTACAATGAGCAGTTCTTC.